This T cell receptor (beta chain) emerged from a study of coeliac disease. Turning to the study itself: Coeliac patients had newly diagnosed active disease, refractory type I disease, or gluten-free diet control. Study observations and caveats: Lower clonality than controls marked TRB and TRG repertoires from active celiac intraepithelial and lamina propria samples.

This table comes from immunoSEQ multiplex PCR, and its TCRdb copy is limited to in-frame clones, with some not included. The sample lists some 8,700 clones; 45% to 60% were seen once. The ends were cut back, 7 bases at V and 5 bases at J, with 18 bases in the middle. The CDR3 runs 15 residues. Per the germline V gene, CDR1 is MNHNS and CDR2 is SASEGT. This clone was counted a few times. Its antigen is undetermined. Sample: intraepithelial lymphocytes from the gut. The receptor comes from a woman aged 60-70 years with celiac disease. The chain uses TRBV6-1 and TRBJ2-1, with D perhaps TRBD1 (5 bases). In nucleotides, the CDR3 is TGTGCCAGCACCGAAAGCCCCGGACACCACAATGAGCAGTTCTTC. Translating gives CASTESPGHHNEQFF.